These T cell receptor beta chains were read from a single sample in a study of CD8 T cells in Susac syndrome. TCRdb reprocessed the immunoSEQ multiplex PCR reads via MiXCR and lists one record per CDR3 protein. The sample has about 150,000 distinct CDR3 sequences; approximately 95% are singletons. The specimen was CD4+ T cells from PBMCs. Source of these receptors: a human donor with Susac syndrome. Each CDR3 is given with its conserved first and last residue. D genes are given only for firm matches. Clone size, where shown, is once, few, many, or a class for clones that have expanded.

len: 13
j_gene: TRBJ1-2
v_gene: TRBV12-3/TRBV12-4
abundance: .
d_gene: .
CDR3aa: CASSLDRAEGYTF
CDR3nt: TGTGCCAGCAGTTTAGACAGGGCGGAGGGCTACACCTTC

len: 17
j_gene: TRBJ2-7
v_gene: TRBV25-1
abundance: .
d_gene: TRBD2
CDR3aa: CASSDSGTSLSSYEQYF
CDR3nt: TGTGCCAGCAGTGATTCCGGGACTAGTCTCTCATCCTACGAGCAGTACTTC

len: 13
j_gene: TRBJ1-1
v_gene: TRBV29-1
abundance: .
d_gene: .
CDR3aa: CSVRMGGLTEAFF
CDR3nt: TGCAGCGTTCGTATGGGGGGGCTCACTGAAGCTTTCTTT

len: 14
j_gene: TRBJ2-1
v_gene: TRBV7-2
abundance: few
d_gene: TRBD2
CDR3aa: CASSIAGPPGEQFF
CDR3nt: TGTGCCAGCAGCATAGCGGGCCCTCCGGGTGAGCAGTTCTTC

len: 13
j_gene: TRBJ2-1
v_gene: TRBV29-1
abundance: .
d_gene: TRBD1
CDR3aa: CSAAGTENNEQFF
CDR3nt: TGCAGCGCCGCCGGGACAGAAAACAATGAGCAGTTCTTC

len: 13
j_gene: TRBJ2-1
v_gene: TRBV5-1
abundance: .
d_gene: .
CDR3aa: CASSLRSYNEQFF
CDR3nt: TGCGCCAGCAGCTTACGGTCCTACAATGAGCAGTTCTTC

len: 16
j_gene: TRBJ2-1
v_gene: TRBV29-1
abundance: .
d_gene: .
CDR3aa: CSVAGPRGGLANEQFF
CDR3nt: TGCAGCGTTGCCGGTCCGCGTGGGGGGCTGGCCAATGAGCAGTTCTTC

len: 14
j_gene: TRBJ1-2
v_gene: TRBV6-2/TRBV6-3
abundance: .
d_gene: .
CDR3aa: CASSYSDVGYGYTF
CDR3nt: TGTGCCAGCAGTTACTCGGACGTCGGCTATGGCTACACCTTC

len: 16
j_gene: TRBJ2-7
v_gene: TRBV2
abundance: .
d_gene: TRBD1
CDR3aa: CASRPHGTAASYEQYF
CDR3nt: TGTGCCAGCCGCCCACATGGGACAGCCGCCTCCTACGAGCAGTACTTC

len: 13
j_gene: TRBJ2-2
v_gene: TRBV19
abundance: .
d_gene: .
CDR3aa: CASSTGIIGELFF
CDR3nt: TGTGCCAGTAGCACAGGGATTATCGGGGAGCTGTTTTTT

len: 13
j_gene: TRBJ2-5
v_gene: TRBV19
abundance: few
d_gene: .
CDR3aa: CASTLTAGETQYF
CDR3nt: TGTGCCAGTACCCTGACAGCCGGGGAGACCCAGTACTTC

len: 13
j_gene: TRBJ1-1
v_gene: TRBV11-1
abundance: .
d_gene: TRBD1
CDR3aa: CASSDRGGTEAFF
CDR3nt: TGTGCCAGCAGCGACAGGGGAGGCACTGAAGCTTTCTTT

len: 12
j_gene: TRBJ2-7
v_gene: TRBV20-1
abundance: .
d_gene: .
CDR3aa: CSARFAVSEQYF
CDR3nt: TGCAGTGCTAGATTCGCGGTTTCCGAGCAGTACTTC

len: 14
j_gene: TRBJ1-2
v_gene: TRBV7-3
abundance: .
d_gene: TRBD1
CDR3aa: CASSFGQGIGGYTF
CDR3nt: TGTGCCAGCAGCTTCGGACAGGGGATCGGAGGCTACACCTTC

len: 15
j_gene: TRBJ1-5
v_gene: TRBV20-1
abundance: .
d_gene: TRBD1
CDR3aa: CSATGQVHSNQPQHF
CDR3nt: TGCAGTGCTACCGGACAGGTTCATAGCAATCAGCCCCAGCATTTT

len: 14
j_gene: TRBJ1-1
v_gene: TRBV14
abundance: .
d_gene: .
CDR3aa: CASSQETQVSEAFF
CDR3nt: TGTGCCAGCAGCCAAGAAACTCAGGTTTCGGAAGCTTTCTTT

len: 13
j_gene: TRBJ1-1
v_gene: TRBV7-8
abundance: .
d_gene: .
CDR3aa: CASSPSPTTEAFF
CDR3nt: TGTGCCAGCAGCCCGAGCCCCACCACTGAAGCTTTCTTT

len: 16
j_gene: TRBJ2-1
v_gene: TRBV7-9
abundance: .
d_gene: .
CDR3aa: CASQATGGRSYNEQFF
CDR3nt: TGTGCCAGCCAAGCGACCGGGGGCCGCTCCTACAATGAGCAGTTCTTC

len: 14
j_gene: TRBJ1-5
v_gene: TRBV20-1
abundance: .
d_gene: .
CDR3aa: CSARDHRSNQPQHF
CDR3nt: TGCAGTGCTAGAGATCATCGGAGCAATCAGCCCCAGCATTTT

len: 15
j_gene: TRBJ2-1
v_gene: TRBV24-1
abundance: .
d_gene: .
CDR3aa: CATSDRGSSYNEQFF
CDR3nt: TGTGCCACCAGTGATCGGGGGAGCTCCTACAATGAGCAGTTCTTC

len: 12
j_gene: TRBJ2-1
v_gene: TRBV6-6
abundance: .
d_gene: .
CDR3aa: CASSYSDGEQFF
CDR3nt: TGTGCCAGCAGTTACTCGGACGGTGAGCAGTTCTTC

len: 12
j_gene: TRBJ1-5
v_gene: TRBV20-1
abundance: .
d_gene: .
CDR3aa: CSAQGWDQPQHF
CDR3nt: TGCAGTGCTCAGGGTTGGGATCAGCCCCAGCATTTT

len: 14
j_gene: TRBJ1-5
v_gene: TRBV2
abundance: .
d_gene: TRBD1
CDR3aa: CASSGQGAGQPQHF
CDR3nt: TGTGCCAGCAGTGGTCAGGGGGCAGGACAGCCCCAGCATTTT

len: 12
j_gene: TRBJ1-5
v_gene: TRBV10-3
abundance: .
d_gene: .
CDR3aa: CAISAGDQPQHF
CDR3nt: TGTGCCATCAGCGCCGGGGATCAGCCCCAGCATTTT

len: 15
j_gene: TRBJ1-4
v_gene: TRBV20-1
abundance: .
d_gene: .
CDR3aa: CSARDPTVSNEKLFF
CDR3nt: TGCAGTGCTAGAGATCCCACAGTCTCAAATGAAAAACTGTTTTTT

len: 13
j_gene: TRBJ2-1
v_gene: TRBV29-1
abundance: .
d_gene: .
CDR3aa: CSVRDSKYNEQFF
CDR3nt: TGCAGCGTCCGAGACAGCAAGTACAATGAGCAGTTCTTC

len: 13
j_gene: TRBJ1-3
v_gene: TRBV4-2
abundance: .
d_gene: .
CDR3aa: CASSQEPPNTIYF
CDR3nt: TGTGCCAGCAGCCAAGAACCCCCAAACACCATATATTTT